This TCR beta chain was sequenced in a study of T cell clonality in common variable immunodeficiency. Notes on the study in general: CVID subjects shared fewer TCRbeta clones than healthy controls did. Reportedly, TCR beta sequences from common variable immunodeficiency showed fewer deletions and N-nucleotide insertions. The cause of increased CVID clonality remains unclear without subpopulation sequencing.

At least ten counts were recorded for this clone. Its specificity is not known. The read terminates 3 residues ahead of where the CDR3 ends, so the germline J gene completes it. Using immunoSEQ multiplex PCR, the repertoire was profiled, and TCRdb retains in-frame clones only, with some absent. Observed in the sample are 15,000 to 20,000 clones, none of them singletons. J lost 0 bases, V lost 1 base, and 4 bases had no gene match. CDR3 length equals 16 residues. CDR1 and CDR2 (germline): KGHSH, LQKENI. Caucasian heritage predominated among both patients and controls. The origin of this receptor is a human donor with common variable immunodeficiency. The source material was peripheral blood mononuclear cells. The chain is built from TRBV18 and TRBJ2-3, with 7 bases fitting TRBD1. CDR3 DNA (partial): TGTGCCAGCTCACCACAAGGGGGCGTGAGCACAGATACG. Its translation is CASSPQGGVSTDT. From start to end, the CDR3 is CASSPQGGVSTDTQYF.